This record looks at one T cell receptor (beta chain) sequence and its context. This CDR3 spans 12 amino acids. Trimming removed 7 bases from V and 15 bases from J; junction bases left unmatched: 12. Germline-derived CDR1 and CDR2 are MNHEY and SVGAGI. TCRdb fed the 5' RACE reads into MiXCR, producing one record per CDR3 protein. The sample holds some 460,000 distinct CDR3 sequences, 14% seen once. This sample is drawn from a study of identical twins. This sample also belongs to another study, concerning yellow fever vaccine responses in identical twins. Turning to that study: Twins reportedly had a vaccine T cell response that seemed partly convergent, partly personalized.

V gene TRBV6-5 combines with J gene TRBJ2-1; 7 bases fit TRBD2. The TCR was taken from a woman between 18 and 30 years old in good health. Sequencing input: CD4+ T cells sorted from blood. DNA for the CDR3: TGTGCCAGCACCAACCGCGGGGGAGCCTTGTTCTTC. Residues: CASTNRGGALFF.